The present entry profiles one T cell receptor (beta chain) with its context. The antigen is unknown. This specimen belongs to a study of shared clonotypes between healthy human individuals. The CDR3 extends over 13 amino acids. The ends lost 9 bases at V and 3 bases at J; junction bases unmatched: 5. Germline V gene sequence: CDR1 WSHSY, CDR2 SAAADI. Study conclusions and caveats: Clonotypes which were not shared had lower generation probabilities than clonotypes that all four donors shared.

The table came from immunoSEQ multiplex PCR; TCRdb's copy has only in-frame clones and leaves some out. This table has some 1,400,000 clones, roughly 96% appearing once. The sample consisted of naive CD4+ T cells sorted from blood. Subset indicated: CD45RA+ positively selected. The TCR sequence derives from a man aged 25-45 years in good health. V usage is TRBV10-2 and J usage is TRBJ1-1; 9 bases are shared with TRBD1. The CDR3 nucleotides are TGCGCCAGTACAGGGGGCGCGGACACTGAAGCTTTCTTT. This gives the protein CASTGGADTEAFF.